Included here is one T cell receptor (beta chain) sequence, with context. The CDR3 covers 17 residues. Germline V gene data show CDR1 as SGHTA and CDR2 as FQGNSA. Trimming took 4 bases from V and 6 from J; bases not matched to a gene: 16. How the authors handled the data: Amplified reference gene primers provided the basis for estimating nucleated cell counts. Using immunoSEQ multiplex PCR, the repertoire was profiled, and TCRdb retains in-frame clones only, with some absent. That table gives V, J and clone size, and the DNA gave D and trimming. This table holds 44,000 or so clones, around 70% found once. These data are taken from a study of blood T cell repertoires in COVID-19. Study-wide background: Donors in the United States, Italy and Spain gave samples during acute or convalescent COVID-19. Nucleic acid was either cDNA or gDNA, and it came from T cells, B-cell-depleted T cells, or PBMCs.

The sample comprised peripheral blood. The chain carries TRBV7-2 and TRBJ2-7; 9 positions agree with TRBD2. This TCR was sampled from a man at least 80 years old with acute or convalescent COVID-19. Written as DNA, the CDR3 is TGTGCCAGCAGCTCTAACCCTGAGACTAGCGGTGCAGGCGAGCAGTACTTC. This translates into CASSSNPETSGAGEQYF.